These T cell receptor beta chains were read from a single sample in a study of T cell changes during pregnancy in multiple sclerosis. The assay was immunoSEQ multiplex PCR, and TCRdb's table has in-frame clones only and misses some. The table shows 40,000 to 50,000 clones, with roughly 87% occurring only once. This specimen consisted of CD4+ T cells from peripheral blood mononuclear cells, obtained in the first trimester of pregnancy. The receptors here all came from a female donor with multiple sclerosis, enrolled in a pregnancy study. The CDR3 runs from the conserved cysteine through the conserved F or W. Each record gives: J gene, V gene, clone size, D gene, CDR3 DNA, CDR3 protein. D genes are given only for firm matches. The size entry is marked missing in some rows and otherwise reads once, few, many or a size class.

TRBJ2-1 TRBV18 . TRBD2 TGTGCCAGCTCACCTCGGACAGATATTAGGACTAGCGGGATGGATGAGCAGTTCTTC CASSPRTDIRTSGMDEQFF
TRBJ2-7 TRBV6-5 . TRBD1 TGTGCCAGCAGTTACTTAAGGACAGGGGGTTACGAGCAGTACTTC CASSYLRTGGYEQYF
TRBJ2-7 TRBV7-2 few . TGTGCCAGCAGCTTAACGCGCTACGAGCAGTACTTC CASSLTRYEQYF
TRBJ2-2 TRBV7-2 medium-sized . TGTGCCAGCAGACCTTCGGGGAGCCTTTTAAGTGGGGAGCTGTTTTTT CASRPSGSLLSGELFF
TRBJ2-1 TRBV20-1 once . TGCAGTGCAGACTCCGACAATGAGCAGTTCTTC CSADSDNEQFF
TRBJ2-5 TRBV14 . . TGTGCCAGCAGCTTTAGCCCCCAAGAGACCCAGTACTTC CASSFSPQETQYF
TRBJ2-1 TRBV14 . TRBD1 TGTGCCAGCAGCCAAGGGTTCGGGCAGGGGGCTTGGAATGAGCAGTTCTTC CASSQGFGQGAWNEQFF
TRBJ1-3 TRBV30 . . TGTGCACACACCCTGGGCAGGGGCTCTGGAAACACCATATATTTT CAHTLGRGSGNTIYF
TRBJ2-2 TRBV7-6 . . TGTGCCAGCAGCTCCGTCGGGGCGAACACCGGGGAGCTGTTTTTT CASSSVGANTGELFF
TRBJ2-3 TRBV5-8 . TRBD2 TGTGCCAGCAGCCATACTAGCGGGAGTACAGATACGCAGTATTTT CASSHTSGSTDTQYF
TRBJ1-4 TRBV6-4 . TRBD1 TGTGCCAGCAGTGACGGACAGGGGGATGAAAAACTGTTTTTT CASSDGQGDEKLFF
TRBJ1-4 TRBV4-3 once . TGCGCCAGCAGCCAAGGCCCGCGGGGGGTAGGGGAAAAACTGTTTTTT CASSQGPRGVGEKLFF
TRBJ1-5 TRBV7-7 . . TGTGCTAGCAGCTCGGCATGGGGCGAGCCCCAGCATTTT CASSSAWGEPQHF
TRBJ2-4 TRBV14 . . TGTGCCAGCAGCCGGGACATAGGAAACATTCAGTACTTC CASSRDIGNIQYF
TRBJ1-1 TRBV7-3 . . TGTGCCAGCAGCTTAGTAGGGGGACACAACACTGAAGCTTTCTTT CASSLVGGHNTEAFF
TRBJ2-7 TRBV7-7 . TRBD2 TGTGCTAGCAGCCCCGGGACTAGCGGGAGGGGCGAGCAGTACTTC CASSPGTSGRGEQYF
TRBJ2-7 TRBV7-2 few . TGTGCCAGCAGCTTAATGGGCAGTGAGCAGTACTTC CASSLMGSEQYF
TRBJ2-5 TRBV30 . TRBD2 TGTGCCTGGAGTGTTCTAGCGGGCGTCCAAGAGACCCAGTACTTC CAWSVLAGVQETQYF
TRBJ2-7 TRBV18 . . TGTGCCAGCTCCCGCGACAGCTACGAGCAGTACTTC CASSRDSYEQYF
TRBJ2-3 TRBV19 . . TGTGCCAGTAGCGGCGGGGCAACTCCTAGCACAGATACGCAGTATTTT CASSGGATPSTDTQYF
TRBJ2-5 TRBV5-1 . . TGCGCCAGCAGCGCCCCCGGGACCCAGTACTTC CASSAPGTQYF
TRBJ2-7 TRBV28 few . TGTGCCAGCAGCCCCCAGGGGAGAGCTTACGAGCAGTACTTC CASSPQGRAYEQYF
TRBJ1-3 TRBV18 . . TGTGCCAGCTCACCACCGACAAAGATGGCTGGAAACACCATATATTTT CASSPPTKMAGNTIYF
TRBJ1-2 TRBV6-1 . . TGTGCCAGCAGTGAACCCGCGGGATATGGCTACACCTTC CASSEPAGYGYTF
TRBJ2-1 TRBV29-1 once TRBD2 TGCAGCGTTGTAGGAGGAGCTAGCGGGAGGTCCTACAATGAGCAGTTCTTC CSVVGGASGRSYNEQFF
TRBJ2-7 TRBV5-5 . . TGTGCCAGCAGCTTGGTACCCCTTCGGCACAACGGGGTCGAGCAGTACTTC CASSLVPLRHNGVEQYF
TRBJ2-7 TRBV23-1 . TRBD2 TGCGCCAGCAGTCAGCGGGGGTTCGGGAACTCCTACGAGCAGTACTTC CASSQRGFGNSYEQYF
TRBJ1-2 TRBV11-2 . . TGTGCCAGCAGCCATTGGGGGGACTATGGCTACACCTTC CASSHWGDYGYTF
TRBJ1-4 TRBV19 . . TGTGCCAGTAGTCTGGGAGCTGCAACTAATGAAAAACTGTTTTTT CASSLGAATNEKLFF
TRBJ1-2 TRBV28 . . TGTGCCAGCATAGAGGGGGTGGGCGGCTACACCTTC CASIEGVGGYTF
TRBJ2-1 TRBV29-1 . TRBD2 TGCAGCGTTGTCGGGGAGGGCCTATACAATGAGCAGTTCTTC CSVVGEGLYNEQFF
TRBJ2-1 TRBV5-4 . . TGTGCCAGCAGCTTGGGAGGGGCGGGAAGTCCCCTCAATGAGCAGTTCTTC CASSLGGAGSPLNEQFF
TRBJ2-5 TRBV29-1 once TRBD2 TGCAGCGTTTCACTAGCGTCTCGAGAGACCCAGTACTTC CSVSLASRETQYF
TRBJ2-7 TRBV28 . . TGTGCCAGCAGTTTCTTAAACTACGAGCAGTACTTC CASSFLNYEQYF
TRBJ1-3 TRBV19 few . TGTGCCAGTGCGCGGGGGGGCTCTGGAAACACCATATATTTT CASARGGSGNTIYF
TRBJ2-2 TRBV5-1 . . TGCGCCAGCAGCTTGGCACGGACAGCAAACACCGGGGAGCTGTTTTTT CASSLARTANTGELFF
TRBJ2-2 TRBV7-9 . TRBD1 TGTGCCAGCAGCTTGGACAGGGCCACCGGGGAGCTGTTTTTT CASSLDRATGELFF